This entry is about one T cell receptor beta chain. This entry belongs to a study of patients and donors after allogeneic stem cell transplantation. This CDR3 is 14 amino acids long. V lost 8 bases, J lost 3 bases, and 17 bases lay in between. The germline V gene has CDR1 MNHNS and CDR2 SASEGT. TCRdb fed the RT-PCR reads into MiXCR, producing one record per CDR3 protein. The data show approximately 430,000 distinct CDR3 sequences, more than 15% seen once. This clonotype was obtained from a human donor who was either an allogeneic HSCT recipient or a stem cell or donor lymphocyte infusion donor (not recorded which). It is not recorded whose cells these are; they may come from a transplant donor. The sample consisted of blood, either unsorted or a sorted T cell fraction (not recorded which). The V and J genes are TRBV6-1 and TRBJ2-7; a possible D gene is TRBD1 (6 bases). The CDR3 spells CASCPDLQGYEQYF. The CDR3 DNA sequence: TGTGCCAGCTGCCCCGACCTACAGGGCTACGAGCAGTACTTC.